This TCR beta chain is from a study of tumor-infiltrating lymphocytes in primary liver carcinoma. Study results and caveats: Blood trailed tumors significantly in top-250-clone fraction (p = 0.039).

Both RNA and DNA were isolated together from about 20-30 mg of bulk tissue that had not been sorted. The patients lived with chronic HBV infection and had not yet received any treatment. TCR beta cDNA was prepared out of roughly 0.45 ug total RNA by means of a constant-region primer. Three nested multiplex PCR rounds, a slightly modified ARM-PCR, produced the libraries for TCR beta. Using its own MiXCR run on the multiplex PCR reads, TCRdb lists one record per CDR3 protein. The repertoire includes 65,000 to 90,000 distinct CDR3 sequences, 65% to 80% of them detected once, and approximately 19% sits in the top ten. Comments on this clonotype: Its antigen is still unknown. Mismatch with germline at one junction end may stem from a read error.

Input material: liver tumor tissue from sampling region 1. Specified subset: tumor region T1, superior pole. This sequence originates from a man between 35 and 55 years old with primary liver carcinoma and hepatitis B virus infection.

CDR3 sequence: CASSRTRAETQYF. CDR3 coding DNA: TGCGCCAGCAGCCGGACAAGGGCAGAGACCCAGTACTTC. This chain uses TRBV28 with TRBJ2-5, with D tentatively TRBD1 (5 bases). Looked up from germline, CDR1 is MDHEN and CDR2 is SYDVKM. This CDR3 spans 13 amino acids.